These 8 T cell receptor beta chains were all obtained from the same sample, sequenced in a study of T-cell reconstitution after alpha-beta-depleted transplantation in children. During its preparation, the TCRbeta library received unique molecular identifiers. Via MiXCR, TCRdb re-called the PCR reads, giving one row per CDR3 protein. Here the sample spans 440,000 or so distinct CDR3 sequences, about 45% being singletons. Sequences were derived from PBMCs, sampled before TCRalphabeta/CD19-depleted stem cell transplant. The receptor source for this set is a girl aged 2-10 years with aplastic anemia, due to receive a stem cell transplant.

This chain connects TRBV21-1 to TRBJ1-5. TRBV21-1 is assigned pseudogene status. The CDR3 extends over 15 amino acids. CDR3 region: CASSKIGRGDQPQHF. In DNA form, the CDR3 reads TGTGCCAGCAGCAAGATCGGGCGGGGAGATCAGCCCCAGCATTTT.

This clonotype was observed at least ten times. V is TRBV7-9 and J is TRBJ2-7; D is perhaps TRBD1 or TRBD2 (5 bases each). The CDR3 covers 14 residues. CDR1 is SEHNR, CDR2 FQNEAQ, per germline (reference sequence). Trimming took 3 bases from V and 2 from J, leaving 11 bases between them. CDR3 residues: CASSFSGAPYEQYF. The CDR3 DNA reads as TGTGCCAGCAGCTTCTCCGGGGCCCCCTACGAGCAGTACTTC.

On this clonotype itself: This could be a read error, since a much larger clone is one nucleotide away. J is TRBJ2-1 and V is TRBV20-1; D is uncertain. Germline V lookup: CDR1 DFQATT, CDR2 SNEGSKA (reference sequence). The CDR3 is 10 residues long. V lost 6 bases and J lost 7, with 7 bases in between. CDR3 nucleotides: TGCAGTGCCAAGGAAAATGAGCAGTTCTTC. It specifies CSAKENEQFF.

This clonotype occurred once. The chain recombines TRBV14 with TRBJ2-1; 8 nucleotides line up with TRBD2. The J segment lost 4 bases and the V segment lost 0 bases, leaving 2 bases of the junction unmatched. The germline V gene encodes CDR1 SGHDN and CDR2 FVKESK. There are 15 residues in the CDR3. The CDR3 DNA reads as TGTGCCAGCAGCCAAGAGGGACTAGAATACAATGAGCAGTTCTTC. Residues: CASSQEGLEYNEQFF.

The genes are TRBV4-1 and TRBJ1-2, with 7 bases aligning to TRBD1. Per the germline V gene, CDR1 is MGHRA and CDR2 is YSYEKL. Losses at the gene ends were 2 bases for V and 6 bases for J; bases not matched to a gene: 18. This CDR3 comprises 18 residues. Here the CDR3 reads CASSQLTGVAPGPNGYTF. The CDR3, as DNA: TGCGCCAGCAGCCAACTAACAGGGGTCGCCCCGGGGCCGAATGGCTACACCTTC.

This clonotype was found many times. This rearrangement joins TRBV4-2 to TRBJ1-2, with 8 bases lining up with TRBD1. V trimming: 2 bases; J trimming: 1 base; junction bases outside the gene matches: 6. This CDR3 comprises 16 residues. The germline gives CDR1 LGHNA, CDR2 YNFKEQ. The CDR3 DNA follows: TGTGCCAGCAGCCAACCAGAGACAGGGGATAACTATGGCTACACCTTC. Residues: CASSQPETGDNYGYTF.

CDR3 in DNA: TGTGCCAGCAGTTACTCGTCGGGACAGGTCGGTGGCGGGAGGCCTCTCACAGATACGCAGTATTTT. Translated: CASSYSSGQVGGGRPLTDTQYF. V usage is TRBV6-2 or TRBV6-3 and J usage is TRBJ2-3; D is tentatively TRBD1 or TRBD2 (8 bases each). Germline CDR1 and CDR2: MNHEY and SVGEGT. The CDR3 loop spans 22 amino acids. Trimming pared 0 bases from V and 2 bases from J, leaving 30 bases between.

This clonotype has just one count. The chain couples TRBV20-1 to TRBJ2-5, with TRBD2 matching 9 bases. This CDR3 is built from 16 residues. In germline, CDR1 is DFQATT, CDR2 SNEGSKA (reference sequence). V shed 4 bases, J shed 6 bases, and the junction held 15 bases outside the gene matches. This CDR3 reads CSAKRGRMREGQTQYF. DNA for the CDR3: TGCAGTGCTAAGAGGGGGCGCATGCGGGAGGGCCAGACCCAGTACTTC.